The present T cell receptor beta chain was sequenced within a study of blood T cell repertoires in COVID-19. This CDR3 is 14 amino acids long. In germline, CDR1 is SQVTM, CDR2 ANQGSEA. V shed 1 base and J 3 bases; nucleotides not matched to a gene: 1. Profiled with immunoSEQ multiplex PCR; TCRdb holds only in-frame clones, not every one. The sample shows tens of thousands of clones, about 90% of them seen only once. The TCR was taken from a man in his 70s with acute or convalescent COVID-19. Sequencing was performed on peripheral blood. The rearrangement joins TRBV29-1 to TRBJ2-1, with 9 nucleotides matching TRBD2. CDR3 bases: TGCAGCGTTGAAGGACTAGCGGTCTACAATGAGCAGTTCTTC. Protein product: CSVEGLAVYNEQFF.